This entry describes one TCR beta chain. The sample belongs to a study of T cells in Graves' hyperthyroidism and ophthalmopathy. The trim removed 5 bases at V and 8 bases at J, leaving 5 bases unmatched. CDR3 size: 14 residues. The germline V gene encodes CDR1 LGHDT and CDR2 YNNKEL (reference sequence). Amplification yielded TCR beta CDR3 regions, with RNA transcripts as the source. Researchers ran a first-round RT-PCR on the TCR CDR3 using the HTBI primer set. TCRdb passed the multiplex PCR reads through MiXCR, listing each CDR3 protein once. The profile shows around 520,000 distinct CDR3 sequences, 12% to 15% of them singletons.

This chain links TRBV3-1 with TRBJ2-1; 11 bases align to TRBD2. This receptor was identified in a middle-aged woman with Graves' hyperthyroidism. The sample comprised blood. The CDR3 reads CASSASGRYDEQFF. CDR3 DNA sequence: TGTGCCAGCAGCGCTAGCGGGAGGTACGATGAGCAGTTCTTC.